The source of this TCR beta chain is a study of cytomegalovirus exposure and HLA in healthy donors. Overall study results and limits: Researchers counted 180 or so TCR beta chains as cytomegalovirus-associated. Because they were indistinguishable, some V segments, including TRBV6-2 and TRBV6-3, were excluded.

Points on this clone: Its antigen is not identified.

This CDR3 contains 14 residues. Trimming took 2 bases from V and 4 from J, leaving 12 bases between them. Germline CDR1 is ENHRY and CDR2 is SYGVKD. PCR involved 60 Vbeta and 13 Jbeta primers. Sequencing used immunoSEQ multiplex PCR; TCRdb keeps in-frame clones, though not all of them. This sample yields roughly 110,000 clones, of which about four fifths are seen a single time; approximately 23% belongs to the top ten. Samples came from healthy bone marrow donors. The chain employs TRBV10-3 and TRBJ2-7; possible D gene TRBD2, 6 bases. The sequenced sample consisted of PBMCs. This TCR came from a young man in good health and CMV-seropositive. The chain's CDR3 is CAISEAGSPYEQYV. CDR3 sequence (DNA): TGTGCCATCAGTGAGGCGGGAAGTCCTTACGAGCAGTACGTC.